A few counts support the clone carrying this T cell receptor (beta chain). This specimen belongs to a study of T cells in Graves' hyperthyroidism and ophthalmopathy. V was clipped by 4 bases and J by 11 bases, with 12 bases between them. Looked up from germline, CDR1 is MNHGY and CDR2 is SVAAGI. This CDR3 has 12 residues. Using RNA transcripts as the source, TCR beta CDR3 regions were amplified. RT-PCR in the first round (using the HTBI primer set) targeted the TCR CDR3. TCRdb independently ran MiXCR on the multiplex PCR reads; one entry per CDR3 protein. The table has under 350,000 distinct CDR3 sequences, over 15% seen once.

J is TRBJ1-5 and V is TRBV6-9; D gene uncertain. This TCR was sampled from a woman aged 55-69 years with Graves' ophthalmopathy. Material: blood. As DNA, the CDR3 is TGTGCCAGCAGTTTGACGGCCTCAGCCCAGCATTTT. It is translated as CASSLTASAQHF.